This T cell receptor beta chain stems from a study of T cells after yellow fever vaccination. The authors made TCR cDNA by 5'RACE template switching, adding a universal primer site and UMIs. TCRdb fed the 5' RACE reads into MiXCR, producing one record per CDR3 protein. Of some 200,000 distinct CDR3 sequences in the sample, approximately 3% are singletons; the top ten hold 3.2%. This clonotype was recorded many times. The germline gives CDR1 SGHTA, CDR2 FQGNSA. Deletions cut 2 bases from V and 6 bases from J, with 11 bases between. The CDR3 consists of 13 residues. The chain recombines TRBV7-2 with TRBJ2-7, with no clear D. Source: CD4+ T cells sorted from PBMCs, taken 10 days after the yellow fever booster vaccination. This clonotype was obtained from a man aged 18 to 30 who received the YFV17D yellow fever vaccine. CDR3 coding DNA: TGTGCCAGCAGCTTATCCTTGGGGTCCGAGCAGTACTTC. This translates into CASSLSLGSEQYF.